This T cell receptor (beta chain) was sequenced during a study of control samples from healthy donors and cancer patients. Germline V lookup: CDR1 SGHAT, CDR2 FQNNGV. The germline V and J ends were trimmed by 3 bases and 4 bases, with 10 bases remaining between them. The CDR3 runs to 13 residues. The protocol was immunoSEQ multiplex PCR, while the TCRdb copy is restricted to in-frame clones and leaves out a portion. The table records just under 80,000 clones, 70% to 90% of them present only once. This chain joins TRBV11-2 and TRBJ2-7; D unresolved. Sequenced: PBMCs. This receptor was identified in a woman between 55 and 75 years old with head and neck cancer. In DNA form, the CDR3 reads TGTGCCAGCAGCTTTTCCCAATTATACGAGCAGTACTTC. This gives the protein CASSFSQLYEQYF.